This T cell receptor (beta chain) was identified in a study of blood T cell repertoires in COVID-19. Clones were sequenced by immunoSEQ multiplex PCR, and TCRdb holds only the in-frame ones, with some missing. The repertoire holds roughly 80,000 clones, with around 89% as singletons. This CDR3 region has 15 residues. Germline CDR1 is SNHLY and CDR2 is FYNNEI. With 7 bases clipped from V and 5 bases from J, the junction kept 10 bases outside the gene matches. The chain joins TRBV2 to TRBJ1-4; 7 bases align to TRBD1. The sequence was collected from a human donor in a cohort sampled during active COVID-19. Sample: peripheral blood. In DNA, the CDR3 is TGTGCCAGCACGGGCCCGACGACAGGGAATGAAAAACTGTTTTTT. This translates into CASTGPTTGNEKLFF.